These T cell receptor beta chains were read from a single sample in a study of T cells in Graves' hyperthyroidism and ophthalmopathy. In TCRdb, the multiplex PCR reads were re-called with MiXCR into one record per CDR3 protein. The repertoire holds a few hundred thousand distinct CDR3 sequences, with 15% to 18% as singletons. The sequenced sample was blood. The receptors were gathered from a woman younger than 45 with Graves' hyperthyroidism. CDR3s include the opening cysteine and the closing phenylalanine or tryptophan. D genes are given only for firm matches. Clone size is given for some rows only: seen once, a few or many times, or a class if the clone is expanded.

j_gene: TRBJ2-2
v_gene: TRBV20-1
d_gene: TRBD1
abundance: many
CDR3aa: CSAGQGTGELFF
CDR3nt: TGCAGTGCTGGACAGGGGACCGGGGAGCTGTTTTTT

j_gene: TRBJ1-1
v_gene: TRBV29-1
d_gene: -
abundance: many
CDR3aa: CSVSQGMGEAFF
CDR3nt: TGCAGCGTCTCCCAGGGGATGGGTGAAGCTTTCTTT

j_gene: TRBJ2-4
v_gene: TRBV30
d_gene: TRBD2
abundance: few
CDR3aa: CAWTSGAKNIQYF
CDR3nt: TGTGCCTGGACTAGCGGGGCCAAAAACATTCAGTACTTC

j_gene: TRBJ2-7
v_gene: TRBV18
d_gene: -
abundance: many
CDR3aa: CASSPVQGYHEQYF
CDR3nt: TGTGCCAGCTCACCTGTCCAGGGTTATCACGAGCAGTACTTC

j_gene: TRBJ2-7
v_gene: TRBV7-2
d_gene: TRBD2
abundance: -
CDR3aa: CASSLAVAGRDEQYF
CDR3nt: TGTGCCAGCAGCTTAGCGGTAGCGGGCCGCGATGAGCAGTACTTC

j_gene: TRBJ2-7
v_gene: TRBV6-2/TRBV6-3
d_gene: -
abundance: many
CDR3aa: CASSYLGLGEQYF
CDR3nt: TGTGCCAGCAGCTACCTAGGATTGGGAGAGCAGTACTTC

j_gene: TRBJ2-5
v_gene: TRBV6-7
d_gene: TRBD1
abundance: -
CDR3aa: CASSSLSGQGEETQYF
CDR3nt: TGTGCCAGCAGTTCTCTCTCGGGACAGGGGGAAGAGACCCAGTACTTC

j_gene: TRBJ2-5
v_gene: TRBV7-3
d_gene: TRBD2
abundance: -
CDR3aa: CASSPQGLAVETQYF
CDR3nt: TGTGCCAGCAGCCCCCAGGGACTAGCGGTAGAGACCCAGTACTTC

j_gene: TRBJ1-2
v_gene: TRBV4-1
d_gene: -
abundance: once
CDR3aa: CASSQGSRGPYYGYTF
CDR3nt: TGCGCCAGCAGCCAAGGTTCGCGGGGGCCGTACTATGGCTACACCTTC

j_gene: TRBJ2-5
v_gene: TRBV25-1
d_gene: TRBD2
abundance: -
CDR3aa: CASTPRGGFETQYF
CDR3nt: TGTGCCAGCACCCCGCGGGGGGGGTTCGAGACCCAGTACTTC

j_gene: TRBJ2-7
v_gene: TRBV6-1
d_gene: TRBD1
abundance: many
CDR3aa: CASSQYRGNYEQYF
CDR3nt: TGTGCCAGTTCCCAGTACAGGGGAAACTACGAGCAGTACTTC

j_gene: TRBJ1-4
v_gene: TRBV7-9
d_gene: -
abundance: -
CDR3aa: CASSNYRGATNEKLFF
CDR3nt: TGTGCCAGCAGCAACTATAGAGGGGCTACTAATGAAAAACTGTTTTTT

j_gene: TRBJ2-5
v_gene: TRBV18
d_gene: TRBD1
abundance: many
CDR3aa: CASSYDRVRAETQYF
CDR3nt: TGTGCCAGCTCATACGACAGGGTGAGGGCAGAGACCCAGTACTTC

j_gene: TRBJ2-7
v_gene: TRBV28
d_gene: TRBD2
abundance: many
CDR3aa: CATTLGGWFYEQYF
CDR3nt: TGTGCCACCACCCTCGGGGGGTGGTTTTACGAGCAGTACTTC

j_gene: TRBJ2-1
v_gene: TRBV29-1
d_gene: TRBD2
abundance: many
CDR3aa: CSVEGLAGVNEQFF
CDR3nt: TGCAGCGTCGAGGGACTAGCGGGAGTCAATGAGCAGTTCTTC

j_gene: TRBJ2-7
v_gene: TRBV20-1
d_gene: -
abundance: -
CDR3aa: CSARVSVPLGEQYF
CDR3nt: TGCAGTGCTAGAGTCTCTGTCCCCCTTGGCGAGCAGTACTTC

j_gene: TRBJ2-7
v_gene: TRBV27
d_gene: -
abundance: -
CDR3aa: CASSTRGFSYEQYF
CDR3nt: TGTGCCAGCAGTACTCGTGGGTTCTCCTACGAGCAGTACTTC

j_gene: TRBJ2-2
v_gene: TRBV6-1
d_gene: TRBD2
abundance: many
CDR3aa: CASREAGGPSTGELFF
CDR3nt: TGTGCCAGCAGAGAAGCGGGAGGGCCGTCCACCGGGGAGCTGTTTTTT

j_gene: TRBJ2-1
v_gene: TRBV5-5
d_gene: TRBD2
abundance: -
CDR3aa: CASSITSGRAGDEQFF
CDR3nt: TGTGCCAGCAGCATAACTAGCGGGAGGGCCGGCGATGAGCAGTTCTTC

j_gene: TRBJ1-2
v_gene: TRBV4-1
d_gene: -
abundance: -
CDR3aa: CASSQIGDIPNYGYTF
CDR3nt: TGCGCCAGCAGCCAAATCGGCGACATTCCTAACTATGGCTACACCTTC

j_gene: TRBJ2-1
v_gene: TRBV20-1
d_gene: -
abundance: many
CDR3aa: CSARDWRANNEQFF
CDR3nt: TGCAGTGCTAGAGATTGGCGAGCCAACAATGAGCAGTTCTTC

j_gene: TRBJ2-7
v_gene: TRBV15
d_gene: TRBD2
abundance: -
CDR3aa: CATSRDEGLAGGPYEQYF
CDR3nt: TGTGCCACCAGCAGAGATGAGGGGCTAGCGGGAGGGCCCTACGAGCAGTACTTC

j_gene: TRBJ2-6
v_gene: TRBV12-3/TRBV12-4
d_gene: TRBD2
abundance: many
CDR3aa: CASSRAGGQYGANVLTF
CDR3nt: TGTGCCAGCAGTCGGGCGGGAGGCCAATACGGGGCCAACGTCCTGACTTTC

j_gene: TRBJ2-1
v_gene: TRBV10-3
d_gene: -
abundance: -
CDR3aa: CARPSLKPYTGTWHNEQFF
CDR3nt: TGTGCCCGTCCATCGTTAAAACCTTACACCGGGACTTGGCATAATGAGCAGTTCTTC

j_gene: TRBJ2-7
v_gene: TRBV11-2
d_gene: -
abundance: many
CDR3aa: CATEGVGYEQYF
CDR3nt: TGTGCCACGGAGGGGGTAGGCTACGAGCAGTACTTC

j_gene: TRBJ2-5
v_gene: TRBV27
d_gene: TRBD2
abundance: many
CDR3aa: CASSLGLAGGPVETQYF
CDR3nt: TGTGCCAGCAGTCTCGGACTAGCGGGAGGGCCGGTCGAGACCCAGTACTTC

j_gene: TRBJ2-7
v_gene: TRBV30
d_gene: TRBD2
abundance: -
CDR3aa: CASSGGLAGNIYEQYF
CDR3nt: TGTGCCTCGTCCGGGGGACTAGCGGGGAACATCTACGAGCAGTACTTC

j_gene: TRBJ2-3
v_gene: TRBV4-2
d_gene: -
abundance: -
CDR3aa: CASSQEYGRVDTQYF
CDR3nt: TGTGCCAGCAGCCAAGAGTACGGGAGAGTAGATACGCAGTATTTT

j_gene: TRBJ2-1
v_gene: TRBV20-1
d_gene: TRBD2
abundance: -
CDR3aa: CSARDRGLAGVGSYNEQFF
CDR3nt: TGCAGTGCTAGAGATCGGGGACTAGCGGGAGTGGGCTCCTACAATGAGCAGTTCTTC

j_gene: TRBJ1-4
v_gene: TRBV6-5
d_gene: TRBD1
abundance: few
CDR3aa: CASSYSPRRDRGREKLFF
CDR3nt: TGTGCCAGCAGTTACTCTCCCCGCCGGGACAGGGGTAGGGAAAAACTGTTTTTT

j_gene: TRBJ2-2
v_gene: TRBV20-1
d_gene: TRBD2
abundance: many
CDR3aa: CSARDPTSVATGELFF
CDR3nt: TGCAGTGCTAGAGACCCGACTAGCGTAGCCACCGGGGAGCTGTTTTTT

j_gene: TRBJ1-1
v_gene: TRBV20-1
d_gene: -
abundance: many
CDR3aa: CSASSGENTEAFF
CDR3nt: TGCAGTGCTAGTTCAGGCGAGAACACTGAAGCTTTCTTT

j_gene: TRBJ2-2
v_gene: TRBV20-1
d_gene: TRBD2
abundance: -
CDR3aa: CSALSGENTGELFF
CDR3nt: TGCAGTGCCCTTAGCGGGGAGAACACCGGGGAGCTGTTTTTT

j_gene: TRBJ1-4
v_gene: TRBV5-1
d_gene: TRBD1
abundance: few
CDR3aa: CASSSHRDRGNEKLFF
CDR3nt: TGCGCCAGCAGCTCACACCGGGACAGGGGGAATGAAAAACTGTTTTTT

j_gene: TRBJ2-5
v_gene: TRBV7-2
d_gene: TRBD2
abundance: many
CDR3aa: CASSPGLAGFQTQYF
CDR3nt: TGTGCCAGCAGCCCGGGACTAGCGGGCTTCCAGACCCAGTACTTC

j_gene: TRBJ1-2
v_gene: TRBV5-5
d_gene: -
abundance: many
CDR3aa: CASSLSGPSYGYTF
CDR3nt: TGTGCCAGCAGCTTGTCCGGACCGAGCTATGGCTACACCTTC

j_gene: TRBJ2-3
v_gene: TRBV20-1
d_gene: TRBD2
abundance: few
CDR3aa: CSARDGTRGTDTQYF
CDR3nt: TGCAGTGCTAGAGATGGGACTAGGGGCACAGATACGCAGTATTTT

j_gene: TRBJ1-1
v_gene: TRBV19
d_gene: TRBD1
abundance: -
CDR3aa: CASKGAGTMNTEAFF
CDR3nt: TGTGCCAGTAAGGGGGCCGGGACAATGAACACTGAAGCTTTCTTT

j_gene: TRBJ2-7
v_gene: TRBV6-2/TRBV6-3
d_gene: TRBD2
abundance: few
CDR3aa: CASSYSEAGGYEQYF
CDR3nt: TGTGCCAGCAGTTACTCCGAAGCGGGAGGCTACGAGCAGTACTTC

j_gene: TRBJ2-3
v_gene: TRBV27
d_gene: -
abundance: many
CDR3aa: CASSLRQGWTDTQYF
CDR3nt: TGTGCCAGCAGTTTGCGGCAGGGTTGGACAGATACGCAGTATTTT

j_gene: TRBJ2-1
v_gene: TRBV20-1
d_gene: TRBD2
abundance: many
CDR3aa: CSARSGSSYNEQFF
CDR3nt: TGCAGTGCCCGTAGCGGGAGCTCCTACAATGAGCAGTTCTTC

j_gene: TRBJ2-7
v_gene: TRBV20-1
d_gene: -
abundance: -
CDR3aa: CSATGQTYEQYF
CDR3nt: TGCAGTGCAACTGGACAGACCTACGAGCAGTACTTC

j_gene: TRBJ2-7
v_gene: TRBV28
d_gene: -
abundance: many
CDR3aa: CASSLDMENYEQYF
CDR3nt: TGTGCCAGCAGCCTCGACATGGAGAACTACGAGCAGTACTTC

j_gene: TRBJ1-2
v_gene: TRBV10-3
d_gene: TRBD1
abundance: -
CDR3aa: CAISEQGDTPGGYTF
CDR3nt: TGTGCCATCAGTGAGCAGGGGGATACCCCCGGGGGCTACACCTTC

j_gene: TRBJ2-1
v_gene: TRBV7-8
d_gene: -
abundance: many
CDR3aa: CASSHTGRGVNEQFF
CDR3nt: TGTGCCAGCAGCCATACGGGCCGAGGGGTCAATGAGCAGTTCTTC

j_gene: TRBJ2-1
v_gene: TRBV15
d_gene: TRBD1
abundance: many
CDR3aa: CATSSYSGTGYNEQFF
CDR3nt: TGTGCCACCAGCTCATACTCCGGGACAGGATACAATGAGCAGTTCTTC

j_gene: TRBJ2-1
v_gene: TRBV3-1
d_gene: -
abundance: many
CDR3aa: CASSSGLYNEQFF
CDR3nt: TGTGCCAGCAGCTCCGGACTATACAATGAGCAGTTCTTC

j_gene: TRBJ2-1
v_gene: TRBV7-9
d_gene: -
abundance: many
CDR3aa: CASSLASGPSYNEQFF
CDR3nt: TGTGCCAGCAGCTTAGCGTCAGGACCCTCCTACAATGAGCAGTTCTTC

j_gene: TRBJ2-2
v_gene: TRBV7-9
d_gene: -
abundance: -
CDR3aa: CASSIQRTAGELFF
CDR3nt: TGTGCCAGCAGCATACAACGGACTGCTGGGGAGCTGTTTTTT

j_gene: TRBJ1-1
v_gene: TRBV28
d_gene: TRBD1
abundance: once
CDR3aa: CASSLLQGRGTENTEAFF
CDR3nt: TGTGCCAGCAGTTTGTTACAGGGGAGGGGTACGGAGAACACTGAAGCTTTCTTT

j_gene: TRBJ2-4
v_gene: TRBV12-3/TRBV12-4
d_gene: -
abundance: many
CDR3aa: CASSPGAKNIQYF
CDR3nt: TGTGCCAGCAGTCCGGGAGCCAAAAACATTCAGTACTTC

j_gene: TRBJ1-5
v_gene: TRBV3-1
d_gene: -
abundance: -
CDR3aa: CASSQDPSSYSNQPQHF
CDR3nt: TGTGCCAGCAGCCAAGACCCCAGCAGCTATAGCAATCAGCCCCAGCATTTT

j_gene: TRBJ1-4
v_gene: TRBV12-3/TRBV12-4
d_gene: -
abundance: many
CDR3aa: CASSFPVANEKLFF
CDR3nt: TGTGCCAGCAGTTTTCCCGTAGCTAATGAAAAACTGTTTTTT

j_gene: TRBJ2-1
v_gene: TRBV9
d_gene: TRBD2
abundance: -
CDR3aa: CASSGGLAGINEQFF
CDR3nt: TGTGCCAGCAGCGGCGGACTAGCGGGAATCAATGAGCAGTTCTTC

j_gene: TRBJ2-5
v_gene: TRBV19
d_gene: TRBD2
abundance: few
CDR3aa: CASSNGLAGEETQYF
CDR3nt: TGTGCCAGTAGTAACGGACTAGCGGGAGAGGAGACCCAGTACTTC

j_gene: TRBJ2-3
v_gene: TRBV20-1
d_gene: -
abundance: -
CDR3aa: CRGQAGPSTDTQYF
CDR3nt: TGCAGAGGGCAGGCGGGACCCAGCACAGATACGCAGTATTTT

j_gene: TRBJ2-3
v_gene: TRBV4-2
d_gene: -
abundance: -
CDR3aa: CASSQDYGPDTQYF
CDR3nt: TGTGCCAGCAGCCAAGATTATGGGCCCGATACGCAGTATTTT

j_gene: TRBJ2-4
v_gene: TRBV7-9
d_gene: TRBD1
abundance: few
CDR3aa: CASSSPGTGADIQYF
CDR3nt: TGTGCCAGCAGCTCCCCCGGAACAGGGGCTGACATTCAGTACTTC

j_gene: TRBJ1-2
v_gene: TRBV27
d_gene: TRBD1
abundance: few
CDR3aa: CASTTGEGNGYTF
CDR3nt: TGTGCCAGCACCACAGGGGAGGGGAATGGCTACACCTTC

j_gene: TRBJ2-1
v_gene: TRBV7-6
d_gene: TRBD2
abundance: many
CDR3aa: CASSLFQLADYNEQFF
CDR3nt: TGTGCCAGCAGCTTGTTTCAACTAGCGGACTACAATGAGCAGTTCTTC